This T cell receptor (beta chain) was recorded in a study of blood T cells in healthy people across ages. The germline V gene encodes CDR1 PRHDT and CDR2 FYEKMQ (reference sequence). V lost 6 bases to trimming and J lost 10 bases, with 22 bases between them. The CDR3 consists of 15 residues. Alongside a J-beta primer mix, a sample-barcoded 5' primer served in a second PCR lasting about 7 to 12 cycles. Each CDR3 protein is one row after TCRdb ran MiXCR on the 5' RACE reads. The sample includes 700,000 to 950,000 distinct CDR3 sequences, nearly 60% of them seen just once. The receptor was derived from a man under 40 in good health. What was sequenced was blood. The chain has TRBV13 and TRBJ2-1; D possibly corresponds to TRBD2 (6 bases). The CDR3 loop is CASSSLAPPDYEQFF. CDR3 in DNA: TGTGCCAGCAGTTCCCTAGCGCCCCCCGATTACGAGCAGTTCTTC.